This T cell receptor beta chain was retrieved from a study of Ad26.COV2.S vaccination and SARS-CoV-2 variants. Study observations and caveats: Recipients of vaccine and of placebo showed similar breadth of their non-spike TCR repertoires.

This sample's treatment: some 20 received Ad26.COV2.S at low or high dose, single or two shots; 5 received placebo; per-sample allocation not given. Specimens were obtained on day 63 following the first vaccine or placebo injection. Comments on this clone: The antigen is unknown.

Using immunoSEQ multiplex PCR, the repertoire was profiled, and TCRdb retains in-frame clones only, with some absent. The profile shows about 350,000 clones, around 88% of them singletons. V shed 5 bases and J 8 bases; nucleotides not matched to a gene: 9. This CDR3 region has 16 residues. In germline, CDR1 is SGHTA, CDR2 FQGTGA. The source is a person aged 18-65 years who received the Ad26.COV2.S COVID-19 vaccine or a placebo. The gene calls are TRBV7-3 and TRBJ2-1; 13 bases are shared with TRBD2. Material: peripheral blood, obtained in a trial of Ad26.COV2.S vaccine versus placebo. The chain's CDR3 is CASSPSGTSGAYEQFF. The CDR3 nucleotides read TGTGCCAGCAGCCCGTCCGGGACTAGCGGGGCTTATGAGCAGTTCTTC.